These 11 T cell receptor beta chains were all obtained from the same sample, sequenced in a study of regulatory T cells in long-lasting Graves disease. The authors built TCR beta libraries using iRepertoire HTBI primers and Arm-PCR of CDR3 regions. TCRdb re-derived calls from the multiplex PCR reads in MiXCR, one entry per CDR3 protein. Here the sample spans about 240,000 distinct CDR3 sequences, 20% to 25% being singletons. Regarding time point: newly diagnosed GD, antithyroid drugs for less than 3 months. Researchers made the TCR library from RNA that was extracted from PBMCs. The sample here was peripheral blood mononuclear cells (PBMCs), taken at new diagnosis, from a patient treated with antithyroid drugs. These receptors came from a female donor with Graves disease.

The chain combines TRBV18 with TRBJ2-7; D gene unclear. The CDR3 loop spans 13 amino acids. V shed 0 bases and J shed 4 bases, with 7 bases lying between them. Germline loops: CDR1 KGHSH, CDR2 LQKENI. The CDR3 is CASSPPAEYEQYF. CDR3 bases: TGTGCCAGCTCACCACCAGCCGAGTACGAGCAGTACTTC.

J is TRBJ2-2 and V is TRBV20-1, with 7 bases identical to TRBD1. Germline-derived CDR1 and CDR2 are DFQATT and SNEGSKA (reference sequence). The V segment lost 6 bases and the J segment 3 bases; nucleotides outside the gene matches: 7. The CDR3 spans 14 residues. This CDR3 reads CSATGTVDTGELFF. The CDR3 DNA reads TGCAGTGCAACAGGGACAGTAGACACCGGGGAGCTGTTTTTT.

The sample holds many counts of this clonotype. The chain recombines TRBV12-3 or TRBV12-4 with TRBJ1-5, with D possibly being TRBD1 (5 bases). Trimming shortened V by 6 bases and J by 6 bases, and 15 bases separated the two germline ends. The CDR3 runs 14 residues. The CDR3 is CASRRPGRGQPQHF. The CDR3 coding sequence is TGTGCCAGCAGAAGACCGGGACGTGGTCAGCCCCAGCATTTT.

Notes on this clonotype: A read error likely explains this, since a far larger clone differs by one base. This chain joins TRBV6-4 and TRBJ2-5, with TRBD2 identical over 7 bases. The CDR3 loop spans 15 amino acids. The germline gives CDR1 MRHNA, CDR2 SNTAGT. The V gene end was trimmed by 8 bases and the J gene end by 5 bases; junction bases not matched to a gene: 14. CDR3 nucleotides: TGTGCCAGCGGGACCCTGCAAGCGGGGAGGGAGACCCAGTACTTC. Translation gives CASGTLQAGRETQYF.

This clonotype appeared many times. V usage is TRBV6-1 and J usage is TRBJ2-7; 8 positions agree with TRBD1. From germline, CDR1 is MNHNS and CDR2 SASEGT. Unmatched junction bases numbered 8, after V lost 4 bases and J lost 0 bases. The CDR3 length is 16 residues. The DNA of the CDR3 is TGTGCCAGCAGTGGCACCGGGACAGGCTTCTCCTACGAGCAGTACTTC. Translating it yields CASSGTGTGFSYEQYF.

Many counts were recorded for this clonotype. V and J are TRBV6-2 or TRBV6-3 and TRBJ2-7; 10 bases agree with TRBD2. CDR1 and CDR2 from the germline V gene are MNHEY and SVGEGT. V lost 6 bases to trimming and J lost 0 bases; unmatched junction nucleotides: 5. This CDR3 spans 15 amino acids. The CDR3 region has the DNA TGTGCCAGCAGCCGAGGACTAGCGGCCTCCTACGAGCAGTACTTC. As protein: CASSRGLAASYEQYF.

A word on this clonotype: A read error may explain this, as a much larger clone is one base away. This chain joins TRBV7-3 and TRBJ2-1, with TRBD2 matching over 11 bases. Germline assignment: CDR1 SGHTA and CDR2 FQGTGA. CDR3 length equals 15 residues. This chain's CDR3 is CASSLTGLAGNGQFF. The CDR3 DNA reads as TGTGCCAGCAGCTTAACAGGACTAGCGGGTAATGGGCAGTTCTTC. The complete variable domain, with remaining parts taken from reference TRBV7-3 and TRBJ2-1, reads GAGVSQTPSNKVTEKGKYVELRCDPISGHTALYWYRQSLGQGPEFLIYFQGTGAADDSGLPNDRFFAVRPEGSVSTLKIQRTERGDSAVYLCASSLTGLAGNGQFFGPGTRLTVL.

On this clonotype: Possible read error: a much larger clone is one base away. V gene TRBV2 combines with J gene TRBJ2-7; D not certain. The CDR3 covers 13 residues. Germline V gene sequence: CDR1 SNHLY, CDR2 FYNNEI. The V gene lost 6 bases and the J gene lost 6 bases, with 15 bases spanning the gap. CDR3 amino acids: CASSLGSGCEQYF. The CDR3 DNA reads TGTGCCAGCAGCTTAGGGTCCGGATGCGAGCAGTACTTC.

Remarks on this clonotype: A much larger clone lies a single base off, so this may be a read error. J is TRBJ1-2 and V is TRBV18, with D maybe TRBD1 (5 bases). Germline CDR1 is KGHSH and CDR2 is LQKENI. This CDR3 comprises 15 residues. Trimming took off 6 bases at V and 3 bases at J, with 17 bases between the two ends. CDR3 bases: TGTGCCAGCTCTTCGTGGGGGGAAGAAGACTATGGCTACACCTTC. Encoded protein: CASSSWGEEDYGYTF.

This clonotype was counted between two and nine times. Since a far larger clone is one base different, this is likely a read error. This sequence joins TRBV28 and TRBJ2-5; 8 bases match TRBD2. V lost 6 bases to trimming and J lost 11 bases; unmatched junction nucleotides: 20. The CDR3 extends over 16 amino acids. Germline-derived CDR1 and CDR2 are MDHEN and SYDVKM. DNA for the CDR3: TGTGCCAGCAGCACCGCGGGGCGGGGGGTTTACAATGAGCAGTACTTC. Protein sequence: CASSTAGRGVYNEQYF. The whole variable domain, remainder taken from reference TRBV28 and TRBJ2-5, is DVKVTQSSRYLVKRTGEKVFLECVQDMDHENMFWYRQDPGLGLRLIYFSYDVKMKEKGDIPEGYSVSREKKERFSLILESASTNQTSMYLCASSTAGRGVYNEQYFGPGTRLLVL.

This clonotype was detected many times. The chain couples TRBV24-1 to TRBJ2-5, with a tentative D call TRBD1 (5 bases). Trimming removed 6 bases at V and 5 bases at J, with 12 bases between. From germline, CDR1 is KGHDR and CDR2 SFDVKD. The CDR3 length is 13 residues. This CDR3 is CATSKGFSETQYF. CDR3 coding DNA: TGTGCCACCAGTAAGGGGTTCAGCGAGACCCAGTACTTC.